This T cell receptor (beta chain) was identified during a study of metastatic and nonmetastatic thyroid tumors. For the study at large: Repertoire comparison spanned blood and tumor or nodule tissue of malignant and benign thyroid patients.

Authors' processing steps: A distant-metastasis classifier for papillary thyroid cancer was built using CDR3 differences across clinicopathological groups. TCRdb re-clonotyped the PCR reads via MiXCR. These V and J calls originate from TCRdb's pipeline instead of the authors' own analysis. The table has about 37,000 clones, under 30% seen once. Thyroid surgery took place with no prior treatment in any patient. The CDR3 sequence is 17 residues long. Germline CDR1 reads MNHEY; CDR2 reads SVGAGI. V shed 0 bases, J shed 0 bases, and the junction held 6 bases outside the gene matches. The receptor's source is a male donor with papillary thyroid cancer or a benign thyroid nodule (not recorded which). Some clones in this sample may be carry-over from other donors' samples. The genes are TRBV6-5 and TRBJ2-3; TRBD1 matches at 7 bases. Sequencing was done on a sample of blood. The CDR3 loop is CASSYSRGPSSTDTQYF. The CDR3 region has the DNA TGTGCCAGCAGTTACTCGAGGGGGCCTTCTAGCACAGATACGCAGTATTTT.